Listed here are 15 T cell receptor beta chains from one sample, sequenced in a study of PD-1 blockade in classical Hodgkin lymphoma. TCRdb's copy holds only in-frame clones and misses some; the assay was immunoSEQ multiplex PCR. The sample lists 46,000 or so clones, around 70% seen once, with 9.5% to 12% in the top ten. The patients all showed relapse after autologous stem cell transplantation, while their brentuximab vedotin exposure varied. Source: peripheral blood mononuclear cells (PBMCs), taken at baseline. All receptors derive from a human donor with classical Hodgkin lymphoma.

This clone was counted only a few times. The CDR3 sequence is CASSLSGYYEQYF. The CDR3 DNA follows: TGTGCCAGCAGCTTGAGCGGGTACTACGAGCAGTACTTC. This chain connects TRBV7-2 to TRBJ2-7, with D tentatively TRBD2 (6 bases). Germline V lookup: CDR1 SGHTA, CDR2 FQGNSA. The CDR3 length is 13 residues. V was cut by 3 bases and J by 3 bases, with 9 bases left in between.

The J gene is TRBJ2-2, the V gene TRBV27; 9 positions match TRBD2. Trimming at V came to 7 bases and at J to 5 bases, leaving 5 bases not matched to a gene. This CDR3 is 14 amino acids long. CDR1 is MNHEY and CDR2 is SMNVEV in the germline V gene (reference sequence). The CDR3 DNA sequence: TGTGCCAGCACCGGGCTAGCGGGGACCGGGGAGCTGTTTTTT. As protein: CASTGLAGTGELFF.

CDR3 amino acids: CASSPSGGAGTDTQYF. The CDR3 DNA is TGTGCCAGCAGCCCTAGCGGGGGGGCAGGGACAGATACGCAGTATTTT. The V gene is TRBV6-6, the J gene TRBJ2-3, with 12 positions matching TRBD2. The CDR3 extends over 16 amino acids. Germline V CDR1 and CDR2: MNHNY, SVGAGI (reference sequence). V lost 6 bases, J lost 3 bases, and 7 bases stayed unmatched.

Only a few counts were recorded for this clone. The rearrangement joins TRBV2 to TRBJ2-1; D unclear. The germline gives CDR1 SNHLY, CDR2 FYNNEI. Trimming removed 3 bases at V and 2 bases at J, with 8 bases between. The CDR3 totals 14 residues. CDR3 region: CASSEDRTYNEQFF. The CDR3 DNA is TGTGCCAGCAGTGAGGACCGAACCTACAATGAGCAGTTCTTC. The full variable domain, its missing parts supplied by reference TRBV2 and TRBJ2-1, is EPEVTQTPSHQVTQMGQEVILRCVPISNHLYFYWYRQILGQKVEFLVSFYNNEISEKSEIFDDQFSVERPDGSNFTLKIRSTKLEDSAMYFCASSEDRTYNEQFFGPGTRLTVL.

The chain employs TRBV5-1 and TRBJ2-7, with a tentative D call TRBD1 (5 bases). Per the germline V gene, CDR1 is SGHRS and CDR2 is YFSETQ. The CDR3 length is 14 residues. V was trimmed by 3 bases and J by 2 bases, leaving 12 bases between them. CDR3 protein: CASSSDSTTYEQYF. The CDR3 DNA follows: TGCGCCAGCAGCTCTGACAGCACCACCTACGAGCAGTACTTC.

In this sample, this clone turned up a few times. The V and J genes are TRBV30 and TRBJ1-2; TRBD1 might be the D (6 bases). Germline V lookup: CDR1 GTSNPN, CDR2 SVGIG (reference sequence). The CDR3 runs 13 residues. V lost 5 bases, J lost 2 bases, and 12 bases lay in between. The CDR3 bases are TGTGCCTGGGACCAACAGGGAAACTATGGCTACACCTTC. As protein: CAWDQQGNYGYTF.

This sequence joins TRBV25-1 and TRBJ2-7; D ambiguous. V was trimmed by 11 bases and J by 3 bases, leaving 11 bases between them. Germline V gene data show CDR1 as MGHDK and CDR2 as SYGVNS. The CDR3 loop spans 11 amino acids. CDR3 DNA sequence: TGTGCCGGTCGGGCCAACTACGAGCAGTACTTC. It translates to CAGRANYEQYF.

This rearrangement joins TRBV29-1 to TRBJ2-2; D may correspond to TRBD1 or TRBD2 (5 bases each). The V end lost 5 bases, the J end lost 0 bases, and 10 bases lay between the germline ends. Germline CDR1 is SQVTM and CDR2 is ANQGSEA. The CDR3 covers 14 residues. The chain's CDR3 is CSVRGNANTGELFF. CDR3 nucleotide sequence: TGCAGCGTTCGGGGCAACGCGAACACCGGGGAGCTGTTTTTT.

CDR3: CASSFRQGASWTEAFF. The CDR3 coding sequence is TGTGCCAGCAGCTTTAGACAGGGGGCTAGTTGGACTGAAGCTTTCTTT. The chain has TRBV5-5 and TRBJ1-1; 10 nucleotides match TRBD1. J was trimmed by 5 bases and V by 2 bases; bases with no gene match: 9. The CDR3 contains 16 residues. CDR1 SGHKS and CDR2 YYEKEE come from the germline V gene (reference sequence).

J is TRBJ2-7 and V is TRBV4-1; D not resolved. The CDR3 extends over 16 amino acids. CDR1 MGHRA and CDR2 YSYEKL come from the germline V gene. Between the trimmed V and J ends, which lost 2 bases and 6 bases, there was a span of 20 bases. Here the CDR3 DNA reads TGCGCCAGCAGCCAATTTTCCCGGTTAAGTATCGGCGAGCAGTACTTC. Its translation: CASSQFSRLSIGEQYF.

The V and J genes are TRBV5-1 and TRBJ1-1; tentative D call: TRBD1 (6 bases). CDR3 length equals 14 residues. Trimming removed 0 bases at V and 5 bases at J, with 11 bases between. Germline CDR1 is SGHRS and CDR2 is YFSETQ. CDR3 bases: TGCGCCAGCAGCTTGGGGGGGGCGCAAACTGAAGCTTTCTTT. This translates into CASSLGGAQTEAFF. Full variable domain (outside the CDR3, taken from reference TRBV5-1 and TRBJ1-1): KAGVTQTPRYLIKTRGQQVTLSCSPISGHRSVSWYQQTPGQGLQFLFEYFSETQRNKGNFPGRFSGRQFSNSRSEMNVSTLELGDSALYLCASSLGGAQTEAFFGQGTRLTVV.

The V call is TRBV29-1, the J call TRBJ1-2, with TRBD1 identical over 7 bases. The CDR3 length is 14 residues. Trimming took 1 base from V and 6 from J; bases not matched to a gene: 8. From germline, CDR1 is SQVTM and CDR2 ANQGSEA. The CDR3 sequence: CSVEGGYRGDGYTF. The CDR3 region has the DNA TGCAGCGTTGAAGGAGGGTACAGGGGAGATGGCTACACCTTC.

The table lists this clone with a few counts. The V call is TRBV6-1, the J call TRBJ1-2; D is uncertain. V lost 3 bases and J lost 10, with 15 bases in between. The CDR3 extends over 13 amino acids. Germline V gene lookup returns CDR1 MNHNS and CDR2 SASEGT. CDR3 protein: CASSEWEPLFYTF. The CDR3 coding sequence is TGTGCCAGCAGTGAGTGGGAACCTTTATTCTACACCTTC.

About this clone: Other DNA sequences in this specimen translate into the identical CDR3. The chain carries TRBV12-5 and TRBJ1-6; TRBD1 matches 8 bases. Unmatched junction bases numbered 5, after V lost 3 bases and J lost 10 bases. The germline V gene has CDR1 LGHNT and CDR2 FRNRAP. CDR3 length: 14 amino acids. This CDR3 is CASGLGQGTSPLHF. The CDR3, as DNA: TGTGCTAGTGGTTTAGGACAGGGTACCTCACCCCTCCACTTT. Complete variable domain (other parts from reference TRBV12-5 and TRBJ1-6): DARVTQTPRHKVTEMGQEVTMRCQPILGHNTVFWYRQTMMQGLELLAYFRNRAPLDDSGMPKDRFSAEMPDATLATLKIQPSEPRDSAVYFCASGLGQGTSPLHFGNGTRLTVT.

This chain links TRBV7-3 with TRBJ2-1; 7 nucleotides match TRBD2. The CDR3 spans 12 residues. Germline CDR1 and CDR2: SGHTA and FQGTGA. Trimming removed 8 bases from V and 7 bases from J; junction bases left unmatched: 5. CDR3 nucleotides: TGTGCCAGCGGTGAAGCGGGGAATGAGCAGTTCTTC. Translated, it gives CASGEAGNEQFF.